The 32 T cell receptor beta chains below come from one sample, sequenced in a study of beta chain features in type 1 diabetes. Sequenced material consisted of expressed TCRB transcripts (all of the isolated RNA was reverse transcribed). Assay: immunoSEQ multiplex PCR; the TCRdb copy retains only in-frame clones and omits some. The sample yields about 260,000 clones, approximately 25% seen once. No antigens are known for them. General study points: Moderate but significant shortening of TCRB CDR3s was recorded in all four CD4+ subsets from Type 1 diabetes patients.

Sample: naive CD4+ T cells from blood. The receptors were gathered from a woman in her 30s with type 1 diabetes.

As to this clone: This sample also contains other DNA sequences that code for the same CDR3. The V gene is TRBV18, the J gene TRBJ2-5, with TRBD2 as a possible D gene (5 bases). Germline assignment: CDR1 KGHSH and CDR2 LQKENI. This CDR3 has 12 residues. The V end lost 2 bases, the J end lost 5 bases, and 6 bases lay between the germline ends. In DNA, the CDR3 is TGTGCCAGCTCACCAGGGGAGGAGACCCAGTACTTC. Amino acid sequence: CASSPGEETQYF. Based on the CDR3 plus reference TRBV18 and TRBJ2-5, the full variable domain is NAGVMQNPRHLVRRRGQEARLRCSPMKGHSHVYWYRQLPEEGLKFMVYLQKENIIDESGMPKERFSAEFPKEGPSILRIQQVVRGDSAAYFCASSPGEETQYFGPGTRLLVL.

The V and J genes are TRBV14 and TRBJ2-3; D gene unclear. Trimming took 3 bases from V and 2 from J, leaving 9 bases between them. The CDR3 is 14 amino acids. Germline V CDR1 and CDR2: SGHDN, FVKESK. CDR3 sequence reads: CASSHGVHTDTQYF. The CDR3 region has the DNA TGTGCCAGCAGCCATGGAGTACACACAGATACGCAGTATTTT.

This clone was observed a handful of times. V gene TRBV18 combines with J gene TRBJ1-2; D perhaps matches TRBD1 (6 bases). The CDR3 spans 13 residues. Trimming took 6 bases from V and 1 from J, leaving 9 bases between them. In germline, CDR1 is KGHSH, CDR2 LQKENI. The CDR3 region is CASSQGSNYGYTF. The CDR3 DNA is TGTGCCAGCTCCCAGGGGAGTAACTATGGCTACACCTTC. The variable domain in full, completed from reference TRBV18 and TRBJ1-2, reads NAGVMQNPRHLVRRRGQEARLRCSPMKGHSHVYWYRQLPEEGLKFMVYLQKENIIDESGMPKERFSAEFPKEGPSILRIQQVVRGDSAAYFCASSQGSNYGYTFGSGTRLTVV.

There are a few counts of this clone. The chain's CDR3 is CASIPFLNTEAFF. The CDR3 DNA reads as TGTGCCAGCATCCCCTTCCTGAACACTGAAGCTTTCTTT. The rearrangement uses TRBV28 and TRBJ1-1; unclear D gene. V lost 7 bases and J lost 0, with 9 bases in between. This CDR3 is 13 amino acids long. The germline gives CDR1 MDHEN, CDR2 SYDVKM.

Worth noting for this clone: The sample contains more than one DNA sequence encoding this CDR3. The chain recombines TRBV30 with TRBJ1-2; no clear D gene. The CDR3 is 12 amino acids. Trimming removed 0 bases at V and 1 base at J, with 3 bases between. Germline assignment: CDR1 GTSNPN and CDR2 SVGIG (reference sequence). In DNA, the CDR3 is TGTGCCTGGAGTGTCCATAACTATGGCTACACCTTC. Protein: CAWSVHNYGYTF. Full variable domain (outside the CDR3, taken from reference TRBV30 and TRBJ1-2): SQTIHQWPATLVQPVGSPLSLECTVEGTSNPNLYWYRQAAGRGLQLLFYSVGIGQISSEVPQNLSASRPQDRQFILSSKKLLLSDSGFYLCAWSVHNYGYTFGSGTRLTVV.

This chain links TRBV25-1 with TRBJ1-4; 7 nucleotides agree with TRBD1. CDR1 MGHDK and CDR2 SYGVNS come from the germline V gene. The CDR3 is 14 amino acids. The junction had 3 bases not matched to a gene; V was cut back by 3 bases and J by 5 bases. CDR3: CASSDDRDNEKLFF. The CDR3 region has the DNA TGTGCCAGCAGTGACGACAGGGACAATGAAAAACTGTTTTTT.

The chain employs TRBV9 and TRBJ2-1; 12 bases are shared with TRBD2. The CDR3 covers 16 residues. The V segment lost 1 base and the J segment 6 bases; nucleotides outside the gene matches: 5. Germline lookup yields CDR1 SGDLS and CDR2 YYNGEE. The DNA of the CDR3 is TGTGCCAGCAGCGTAAGACTAGCGGGAGAGATCAATGAGCAGTTCTTC. Encoded protein: CASSVRLAGEINEQFF.

This clone was detected a few times. The V gene is TRBV28, the J gene TRBJ2-1; D call uncertain. Trimming removed 5 bases from V and 5 bases from J, with 13 bases in between. The CDR3 loop spans 14 amino acids. From germline, CDR1 is MDHEN and CDR2 SYDVKM. CDR3 sequence: CASSDPTRDNEQFF. The CDR3 DNA reads as TGTGCCAGCAGTGACCCGACCCGGGACAATGAGCAGTTCTTC. Full variable domain (outside the CDR3, taken from reference TRBV28 and TRBJ2-1): DVKVTQSSRYLVKRTGEKVFLECVQDMDHENMFWYRQDPGLGLRLIYFSYDVKMKEKGDIPEGYSVSREKKERFSLILESASTNQTSMYLCASSDPTRDNEQFFGPGTRLTVL.

This clone has a handful of counts. The J gene is TRBJ1-1, the V gene TRBV5-1; 10 bases agree with TRBD1. After removal of 4 bases from V and 1 base from J, the junction contained 4 bases not matched to a gene. Germline loops: CDR1 SGHRS, CDR2 YFSETQ. The CDR3 is 15 amino acids. This CDR3 is CASSGGTGANTEAFF. The CDR3 DNA sequence: TGCGCCAGCAGCGGCGGGACAGGGGCGAACACTGAAGCTTTCTTT.

In its sample, this clone was seen a few times. V gene TRBV28 combines with J gene TRBJ2-5; 10 nucleotides align to TRBD2. Germline V gene lookup returns CDR1 MDHEN and CDR2 SYDVKM. The CDR3 contains 16 residues. V trimming: 4 bases; J trimming: 4 bases; junction bases outside the gene matches: 9. The DNA of the CDR3 is TGTGCCAGCAGTTATCCTAGCGGGAGCGTTGGAGAGACCCAGTACTTC. Protein product: CASSYPSGSVGETQYF. Full variable domain (outside the CDR3, taken from reference TRBV28 and TRBJ2-5): DVKVTQSSRYLVKRTGEKVFLECVQDMDHENMFWYRQDPGLGLRLIYFSYDVKMKEKGDIPEGYSVSREKKERFSLILESASTNQTSMYLCASSYPSGSVGETQYFGPGTRLLVL.

The J gene is TRBJ2-1, the V gene TRBV15, with no clear D. The length of the CDR3 is 14 residues. The V gene's germline CDR1 is LNHNV and CDR2 YYDKDF (reference sequence). The ends were cut back, 0 bases at V and 7 bases at J, with 10 bases in the middle. The CDR3 is CATSRDQFLNEQFF. CDR3 DNA sequence: TGTGCCACCAGCAGAGATCAATTCCTAAATGAGCAGTTCTTC.

This clone came up a few times. The chain combines TRBV29-1 with TRBJ2-1; 7 bases agree with TRBD2. The V gene end was trimmed by 8 bases and the J gene end by 2 bases; junction bases not matched to a gene: 3. The CDR3 extends over 12 amino acids. Germline V gives CDR1 SQVTM, CDR2 ANQGSEA. Here the CDR3 reads CSKRGAYNEQFF. As DNA, the CDR3 is TGCAGCAAGCGGGGAGCCTACAATGAGCAGTTCTTC.

This clone was picked up a small number of times. This chain connects TRBV9 to TRBJ1-2, with TRBD1 identical over 7 bases. This CDR3 is 17 amino acids long. Trimming at V came to 3 bases and at J to 3 bases, leaving 14 bases not matched to a gene. Germline assignment: CDR1 SGDLS and CDR2 YYNGEE. The CDR3 DNA reads TGTGCCAGCAGCGGACGACAGGGAGGTCGTACAGACTATGGCTACACCTTC. This sequence encodes CASSGRQGGRTDYGYTF.

This clone was counted only a few times. Germline is not matched at one junction end, which may reflect a read error. The V gene is TRBV7-8, the J gene TRBJ2-1; D is possibly TRBD2 (6 bases). From germline, CDR1 is SGHVS and CDR2 FQNEAQ. The CDR3 extends over 15 amino acids. The CDR3 sequence: CASSLARTPYNEQFF. The CDR3, as DNA: TGTGCCAGCAGCCTAGCGCGCACGCCCTACAATGAGCAGTTCTTC.

There are a few counts of this clone. The chain links TRBV9 to TRBJ1-3; 8 positions agree with TRBD1. J lost 3 bases, V lost 0 bases, and 5 bases had no gene match. CDR1 is SGDLS and CDR2 is YYNGEE in the germline V gene. The length of the CDR3 is 16 residues. CDR3 protein: CASSVDWTGSGNTIYF. In DNA, the CDR3 is TGTGCCAGCAGCGTAGATTGGACAGGGAGTGGAAACACCATATATTTT.

The V and J genes are TRBV25-1 and TRBJ1-1; a possible D gene is TRBD1 (5 bases). Germline loops: CDR1 MGHDK, CDR2 SYGVNS. The CDR3 extends over 15 amino acids. Trimming pared 1 base from V and 1 base from J, leaving 10 bases between. The CDR3 spells CASSELQGQNTEAFF. The CDR3 nucleotides read TGTGCCAGCAGTGAATTGCAGGGCCAGAACACTGAAGCTTTCTTT.

The table lists this clone with a few counts. V is TRBV11-3 and J is TRBJ1-1; D is ambiguous. V was trimmed by 0 bases and J by 1 base, leaving 9 bases between them. Per germline, CDR1 SGHNT and CDR2 YENEEA. This CDR3 spans 15 amino acids. CDR3 sequence (DNA): TGTGCCAGCAGCTTAGATTCTGGGCAGAACACTGAAGCTTTCTTT. Translation: CASSLDSGQNTEAFF.

The genes are TRBV7-2 and TRBJ2-2, with D tentatively TRBD1 (6 bases). V dropped 5 bases and J dropped 1 base, with 11 bases sitting between them. The CDR3 is made up of 15 amino acids. The germline V gene has CDR1 SGHTA and CDR2 FQGNSA. CDR3: CASSMDSLNTGELFF. Written as DNA, the CDR3 is TGTGCCAGCAGCATGGACAGCTTGAACACCGGGGAGCTGTTTTTT. The variable domain in full, with the rest retrieved from reference TRBV7-2 and TRBJ2-2, is GAGVSQSPSNKVTEKGKDVELRCDPISGHTALYWYRQSLGQGLEFLIYFQGNSAPDKSGLPSDRFSAERTGGSVSTLTIQRTQQEDSAVYLCASSMDSLNTGELFFGEGSRLTVL.

This clone turned up a few times. This chain connects TRBV30 to TRBJ2-1, with 11 bases that match TRBD2. The CDR3 is made up of 14 amino acids. With 4 bases clipped from V and 8 bases from J, the junction kept 7 bases outside the gene matches. CDR1 and CDR2 (germline): GTSNPN, SVGIG (reference sequence). DNA of the CDR3: TGTGCCTGGAAGAAACTAGCGGGAGTCCATGAGCAGTTCTTC. It codes for CAWKKLAGVHEQFF.

This chain connects TRBV29-1 to TRBJ2-3; D possibly corresponds to TRBD2 (5 bases). V was cut by 4 bases and J by 2 bases, with 10 bases left in between. The germline V gene encodes CDR1 SQVTM and CDR2 ANQGSEA. The CDR3 extends over 13 amino acids. CDR3 nucleotide sequence: TGCAGCGTTGCGGGAAGAACCACAGATACGCAGTATTTT. This sequence encodes CSVAGRTTDTQYF.

This clone was observed a few times. The chain couples TRBV2 to TRBJ1-1, with 7 bases identical to TRBD1. The germline V gene encodes CDR1 SNHLY and CDR2 FYNNEI. V lost 4 bases, J lost 1 base, and 3 bases stayed unmatched. The CDR3 is made up of 14 amino acids. CDR3 nucleotides: TGTGCCAGCAGTGGACAGGGCAAGAACACTGAAGCTTTCTTT. Residues: CASSGQGKNTEAFF.

This clone was recorded a few times. The chain links TRBV30 to TRBJ2-1, with 9 bases identical to TRBD2. Losses at the gene ends were 1 base for V and 5 bases for J; bases not matched to a gene: 3. The germline V gene has CDR1 GTSNPN and CDR2 SVGIG (reference sequence). CDR3 length: 14 amino acids. Here the CDR3 reads CAWSGTSVHNEQFF. The CDR3 nucleotides read TGTGCCTGGAGTGGGACTAGCGTACACAATGAGCAGTTCTTC.

This clone was observed a few times. The V call is TRBV4-2, the J call TRBJ1-3, with 11 bases aligning to TRBD1. The germline CDR1 and CDR2 sequences are LGHNA and YNFKEQ. V lost 1 base, J lost 8 bases, and 4 bases stayed unmatched. The CDR3 has 15 amino acids. DNA for the CDR3: TGTGCCAGCAGCCAAGTACCGGGACAGGGGGACACCATATATTTT. It specifies CASSQVPGQGDTIYF.

The J gene is TRBJ1-5, the V gene TRBV9, with D possibly TRBD1 on 6 matching bases. Germline CDR1 SGDLS, CDR2 YYNGEE. The CDR3 consists of 13 residues. V lost 3 bases to trimming and J lost 6 bases, with 10 bases between them. DNA of the CDR3: TGTGCCAGCAGCGCGTCAGGGGTTCAGCCCCAGCATTTT. Amino acids: CASSASGVQPQHF.

This clone was counted between two and nine times. V gene TRBV30 combines with J gene TRBJ2-2, with 8 bases lining up with TRBD1. Trimming removed 2 bases from V and 7 bases from J; junction bases left unmatched: 9. Germline CDR1 reads GTSNPN; CDR2 reads SVGIG (reference sequence). This CDR3 is 15 amino acids long. The CDR3 region is CAWSPETGAGGELFF. The DNA of the CDR3 is TGTGCCTGGAGTCCTGAGACAGGGGCGGGCGGGGAGCTGTTTTTT.

For this clone: Other DNA sequences of this sample code for an identical CDR3. V and J are TRBV7-3 and TRBJ2-3; D perhaps matches TRBD2 (5 bases). Between the trimmed V and J ends, which lost 5 bases and 0 bases, there was a span of 9 bases. Germline CDR1 SGHTA, CDR2 FQGTGA. The CDR3 is 14 amino acids. CDR3 amino acids: CASSPRGSTDTQYF. The CDR3 coding sequence is TGTGCCAGCAGCCCCCGGGGAAGCACAGATACGCAGTATTTT.

This clone was found a few times. This rearrangement joins TRBV29-1 to TRBJ2-2; TRBD2 matches 7 bases. CDR1 and CDR2 from the germline V gene are SQVTM and ANQGSEA. The V segment lost 1 base and the J segment 1 base; nucleotides outside the gene matches: 3. CDR3 length: 15 amino acids. The CDR3 DNA follows: TGCAGCGTTGAAGGCGGGAGAAGGAACACCGGGGAGCTGTTTTTT. As protein: CSVEGGRRNTGELFF.

This clone was seen a few times. J is TRBJ2-5 and V is TRBV6-5; 9 bases are shared with TRBD2. CDR1 is MNHEY and CDR2 is SVGAGI in the germline V gene. Trimming at V came to 0 bases and at J to 7 bases, leaving 6 bases not matched to a gene. The CDR3 is 15 residues long. For the CDR3, the DNA is TGTGCCAGCAGTTACTCTGGCGGGAGGGCCGGGACCCAGTACTTC. Residues: CASSYSGGRAGTQYF.

The rearrangement uses TRBV28 and TRBJ2-1, with 9 bases fitting TRBD1. The CDR3 is 15 amino acids. Germline V lookup: CDR1 MDHEN, CDR2 SYDVKM. The J segment lost 7 bases and the V segment lost 6 bases, leaving 10 bases of the junction unmatched. In DNA form, the CDR3 reads TGTGCCAGCAGCCGCACGCGGGACAGGGTAAATGAGCAGTTCTTC. Protein sequence: CASSRTRDRVNEQFF. Variable domain in full (rest from reference TRBV28 and TRBJ2-1): DVKVTQSSRYLVKRTGEKVFLECVQDMDHENMFWYRQDPGLGLRLIYFSYDVKMKEKGDIPEGYSVSREKKERFSLILESASTNQTSMYLCASSRTRDRVNEQFFGPGTRLTVL.

The table lists this clone with a count of one. The chain employs TRBV30 and TRBJ2-7; D is perhaps TRBD1 (6 bases). Between the trimmed V and J ends, which lost 0 bases and 3 bases, there was a span of 12 bases. The CDR3 length is 14 residues. CDR1 GTSNPN and CDR2 SVGIG come from the germline V gene (reference sequence). CDR3 loop: CAWSVQVGGYEQYF. CDR3 nucleotide sequence: TGTGCCTGGAGTGTACAGGTAGGGGGCTACGAGCAGTACTTC.

V and J are TRBV30 and TRBJ2-4, with 9 bases that match TRBD1. J gave up 9 bases and V 1 base, and 7 bases lay outside the gene matches. Germline-derived CDR1 and CDR2 are GTSNPN and SVGIG (reference sequence). This CDR3 contains 14 residues. This chain's CDR3 is CAWSATGGLGIQYF. Here the CDR3 DNA reads TGTGCCTGGAGTGCCACAGGGGGCTTAGGCATTCAGTACTTC.

This clone showed up just a few times. Other DNA sequences in this specimen translate into the identical CDR3. The CDR3 DNA sequence: TGCGCCAGCAGCTTGGCCCGCAATGAGCAGTTCTTC. Translated, it gives CASSLARNEQFF. The V gene is TRBV5-1, the J gene TRBJ2-1; D is unresolved. The V gene lost 0 bases and the J gene lost 6 bases, with 4 bases spanning the gap. This CDR3 is built from 12 residues. In germline, CDR1 is SGHRS, CDR2 YFSETQ.